This T cell receptor beta chain was retrieved from a study of CD8 T cells in ankylosing spondylitis. Notes on the study in general: Peripheral blood held disease-linked clones only at relatively low frequency, and these were CD8+. In ankylosing spondylitis blood, a motif of about eight highly homologous TCR beta variants appeared characteristic.

TCRdb ran MiXCR on the 5' RACE reads and lists one entry per CDR3 protein. The sample includes 750,000 to 850,000 distinct CDR3 sequences, approximately 12% of them seen just once. Details on this clonotype: As yet, its antigen is unknown.

Sample: blood, either unsorted or a sorted T cell fraction (not recorded which). The origin of this receptor is a male donor with ankylosing spondylitis.

The CDR3 nucleotides are TGTGCCAGCAGTGAGGAGGGCTTCAATGAGCAGTTCTTC. This sequence encodes CASSEEGFNEQFF. The chain has TRBV6-1 and TRBJ2-1; D may be TRBD2 (6 bases). The CDR3 is 13 amino acids. V gave up 3 bases and J gave up 6 bases, with 9 bases separating them. The V gene's germline CDR1 is MNHNS and CDR2 SASEGT.